Here is one T cell receptor (beta chain) with its context. Its antigen remains unidentified. CDR3 length: 15 amino acids. V lost 2 bases, J lost 10 bases, and 8 bases stayed unmatched. Germline V gives CDR1 SGHRS, CDR2 YFSETQ. This specimen belongs to a study of cytomegalovirus exposure and HLA in healthy donors. Study overall: Earlier sequencing of approximately 180 million T cells yielded roughly 100 million unique TCR beta sequences. Of approximately 400 genotyped donors, more than 70% clustered with self-reported Caucasian donors.

Whole-study findings and limits: Specific recognition of CMV antigens was confirmed in vitro for a few chains (all CMV-associated).

PCR used 60 Vbeta primers and 13 Jbeta primers. Profiled with immunoSEQ multiplex PCR; TCRdb holds only in-frame clones, not every one. Recorded for this sample: some 130,000 clones. The sequencing sample was made of PBMCs. This sequence joins TRBV5-1 and TRBJ1-6; 8 bases match TRBD1. The source is a woman in her forties in good health and CMV-seropositive. The CDR3 nucleotides read TGCGCCAGCAGCTTCCAGGACAGGGAGGGCTCACCCCTCCACTTT. This sequence encodes CASSFQDREGSPLHF.